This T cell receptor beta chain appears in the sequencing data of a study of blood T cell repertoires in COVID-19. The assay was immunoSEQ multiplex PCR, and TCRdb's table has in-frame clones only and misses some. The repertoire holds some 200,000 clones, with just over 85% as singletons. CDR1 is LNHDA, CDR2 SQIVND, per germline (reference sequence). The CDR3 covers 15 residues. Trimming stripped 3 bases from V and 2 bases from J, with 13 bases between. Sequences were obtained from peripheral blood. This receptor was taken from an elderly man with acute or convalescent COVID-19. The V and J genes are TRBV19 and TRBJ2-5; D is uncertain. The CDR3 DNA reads TGTGCCAGTAGTATTGGGCAGAGTTTTCAAGAGACCCAGTACTTC. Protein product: CASSIGQSFQETQYF.